The 5 T cell receptor beta chains presented below share a single source sample, sequenced in a study of blood T cell repertoires in COVID-19. Some clones are missing from TCRdb's copy, which holds only in-frame ones; the method was immunoSEQ multiplex PCR. Of about 130,000 clones in the sample, about 87% were seen once. Specimen: peripheral blood. The receptors stem from a man aged 50 to 59 with acute or convalescent COVID-19.

The rearrangement links TRBV5-1 to TRBJ1-1; TRBD1 matches 8 bases. Germline CDR1 reads SGHRS; CDR2 reads YFSETQ. V trimming: 7 bases; J trimming: 4 bases; junction bases outside the gene matches: 12. CDR3 length equals 15 residues. CDR3 sequence (DNA): TGCGCCAGCCGCGGACAGGGCGCGATGGGCACTGAAGCTTTCTTT. Amino acid sequence: CASRGQGAMGTEAFF.

This clone was recorded only once. V is TRBV28 and J is TRBJ2-2; TRBD1 aligns across 7 bases. CDR3 length equals 12 residues. The ends lost 8 bases at V and 6 bases at J; junction bases unmatched: 3. Germline values: CDR1 MDHEN, CDR2 SYDVKM. CDR3 sequence (DNA): TGTGCCAGCTGGGGACAGCCCGGGGAGCTGTTTTTT. Its protein is CASWGQPGELFF.

The V and J genes are TRBV20-1 and TRBJ1-4; D remains ambiguous. V was shortened by 6 bases and J by 5 bases, with 7 bases between the two germline ends. This CDR3 is built from 11 residues. Germline CDR1 reads DFQATT; CDR2 reads SNEGSKA (reference sequence). CDR3: CSAAFNEKLFF. The CDR3 coding sequence is TGCAGTGCAGCCTTCAATGAAAAACTGTTTTTT.

On this clone itself: Distinct nucleotide sequences in the sample also encode this CDR3. The chain has TRBV5-1 and TRBJ1-2; D uncertain. The ends were cut back, 0 bases at V and 0 bases at J, with 3 bases in the middle. This CDR3 comprises 13 residues. Germline V gives CDR1 SGHRS, CDR2 YFSETQ. The CDR3 here is CASSLDTNYGYTF. DNA for the CDR3: TGCGCCAGCAGCTTGGATACTAACTATGGCTACACCTTC.

The chain has TRBV19 and TRBJ2-3; 8 bases map to TRBD2. Germline CDR1 LNHDA, CDR2 SQIVND (reference sequence). V was clipped by 5 bases and J by 0 bases; unmatched bases: 7. This CDR3 comprises 16 residues. The CDR3, as DNA: TGTGCCAGTAGTGTGGCAGCTAGCGGGAGCACAGATACGCAGTATTTT. It encodes CASSVAASGSTDTQYF. The full variable domain, completed using reference TRBV19 and TRBJ2-3, is DGGITQSPKYLFRKEGQNVTLSCEQNLNHDAMYWYRQDPGQGLRLIYYSQIVNDFQKGDIAEGYSVSREKKESFPLTVTSAQKNPTAFYLCASSVAASGSTDTQYFGPGTRLTVL.